The clone carrying this TCR beta chain showed up just once. No antigen is known for it. Amplification of TCR beta CDR3 regions was performed using RNA transcripts as template. The HTBI primer set was used in a first-round RT-PCR of the TCR CDR3. From the multiplex PCR reads, TCRdb called clonotypes with MiXCR, one entry per CDR3 protein. Among 550,000 to 700,000 distinct CDR3 sequences listed, 35% to 55% were seen once. This sample was included in a study of T cells in Graves' hyperthyroidism and ophthalmopathy. Study observations and caveats: It was a median approximately 6 months before onset that the model predicted ophthalmopathy. Separating ophthalmopathy from stable hyperthyroidism was achieved by a 13 V-J model.

This CDR3 is built from 15 residues. Germline CDR1 and CDR2: SGHTA and FQGNSA. The germline V and J ends were trimmed by 5 bases and 4 bases, with 15 bases remaining between them. The chain carries TRBV7-2 and TRBJ2-1; the D gene is possibly TRBD2 (6 bases). The sequenced sample was peripheral blood or thyroid tissue (not recorded which). The sequence was obtained from an adult woman with Graves' disease, either hyperthyroidism or ophthalmopathy (not recorded which). CDR3 nucleotides: TGTGCCAGCAGCCCGCGGGGCGTGGGGTACAATGAGCAGTTCTTC. Its protein is CASSPRGVGYNEQFF.